A single sample is the source of the 5 T cell receptor beta chains below, sequenced in a study of post-analysis software for immune sequencing data. Whole-study findings and limits: When patients were compared with controls, four to six TRBV segments were more frequent, TRBV5-6, TRBV5-1 and TRBV20-1 among them.

Their cognate antigens are unknown. Built from TCR beta cDNA, the libraries had unique molecular identifiers in them. TCRdb independently ran MiXCR on the PCR reads; one entry per CDR3 protein. The table lists hundreds of thousands of distinct CDR3 sequences, 55% to 60% of them singletons. The sample was blood. The receptor source for this set is a girl aged 2 to 10 with multiple sclerosis.

The chain employs TRBV12-3 or TRBV12-4 and TRBJ2-1, with TRBD2 matching 7 bases. J gave up 0 bases and V 8 bases, and 7 bases lay outside the gene matches. The CDR3 totals 15 residues. The CDR3 DNA is TGTGCCAGCGCAACTAGCGCGAGCTCCTACAATGAGCAGTTCTTC. It codes for CASATSASSYNEQFF.

The rearrangement uses TRBV7-2 and TRBJ1-5; 7 bases agree with TRBD1. CDR1 is SGHTA and CDR2 is FQGNSA in the germline V gene. This CDR3 spans 15 amino acids. Trimming took 5 bases from V and 1 from J; bases not matched to a gene: 5. This CDR3 reads CASSLTGASNQPQHF. Written as DNA, the CDR3 is TGTGCCAGCAGCCTAACAGGGGCGAGCAATCAGCCCCAGCATTTT. The full variable domain, completed using reference TRBV7-2 and TRBJ1-5, is GAGVSQSPSNKVTEKGKDVELRCDPISGHTALYWYRQSLGQGLEFLIYFQGNSAPDKSGLPSDRFSAERTGGSVSTLTIQRTQQEDSAVYLCASSLTGASNQPQHFGDGTRLSIL.

The count of this clonotype is one. The chain joins TRBV5-1 to TRBJ2-7; 11 nucleotides agree with TRBD2. The trim removed 3 bases at V and 6 bases at J, leaving 8 bases unmatched. CDR3 length: 15 amino acids. The germline V gene has CDR1 SGHRS and CDR2 YFSETQ. In DNA, the CDR3 is TGCGCCAGCAGCTCGGGGGGGACTAGCGGAGGCGAGCAGTACTTC. This sequence encodes CASSSGGTSGGEQYF.

This rearrangement joins TRBV7-3 to TRBJ1-2; D is unresolved. Trimming removed 2 bases from V and 3 bases from J, with 13 bases in between. This CDR3 contains 15 residues. Germline loops: CDR1 SGHTA, CDR2 FQGTGA. The CDR3 here is CASSLGTGSDYGYTF. CDR3 DNA sequence: TGTGCCAGCAGCTTAGGTACGGGGAGCGACTATGGCTACACCTTC.

The V call is TRBV25-1, the J call TRBJ1-2, with TRBD1 matching over 12 bases. The CDR3 loop spans 14 amino acids. Germline-derived CDR1 and CDR2 are MGHDK and SYGVNS. V shed 3 bases and J 12 bases; nucleotides not matched to a gene: 8. CDR3 DNA: TGTGCCAGCAGTGAGAGGGGGACAGGGGGCGCCGACACCTTC. Its translation: CASSERGTGGADTF.